This entry lists 32 T cell receptor beta chains sequenced from one sample in a study of T cell changes during pregnancy in multiple sclerosis (dated by TCRdb to 2018 to 2020). The method behind the library was the immunoSEQ multiplex PCR assay. TCRdb provides this immuneACCESS table in a form limited to in-frame rearrangements. Some clones are lacking; in checked studies, under half of them reflect an unresolved V gene, and why the rest are absent is not known. This sample gives some 70,000 clones in total; around nine tenths of them show up just once. Together, the top ten hold 0.29% of the sample. Material: CD4+ T cells from peripheral blood mononuclear cells, obtained in the third trimester of pregnancy. The receptors here all came from a female donor in good health, enrolled as a control in a pregnancy study.

The rearrangement joins TRBV19 to TRBJ1-2; 8 nucleotides align to TRBD1. There are 15 residues in the CDR3. V gave up 5 bases and J gave up 4 bases; unmatched junction bases: 9. In germline, CDR1 is LNHDA, CDR2 SQIVND (reference sequence). CDR3 sequence reads: CASSSRQGWPYGYTF. As DNA, the CDR3 is TGTGCCAGTAGTTCCCGACAGGGGTGGCCCTATGGCTACACCTTC.

V usage is TRBV4-2 and J usage is TRBJ2-7; 11 bases match TRBD2. The J segment lost 3 bases and the V segment lost 0 bases, leaving 4 bases of the junction unmatched. CDR1 and CDR2 (germline): LGHNA, YNFKEQ. The CDR3 runs to 16 residues. The DNA for the CDR3 is TGTGCCAGCAGCCAAGAGGTCCTAGCGGGGGGCTACGAGCAGTACTTC. Its translation is CASSQEVLAGGYEQYF.

The rearrangement links TRBV30 to TRBJ1-1; D gene uncertain. Trimming took off 1 base at V and 4 bases at J, with 10 bases between the two ends. CDR3 size: 13 residues. The germline gives CDR1 GTSNPN, CDR2 SVGIG (reference sequence). Here the CDR3 reads CAWSGLWPTEAFF. CDR3 bases: TGTGCCTGGAGTGGGCTCTGGCCCACTGAAGCTTTCTTT. Full variable domain (rest looked up from reference TRBV30 and TRBJ1-1): SQTIHQWPATLVQPVGSPLSLECTVEGTSNPNLYWYRQAAGRGLQLLFYSVGIGQISSEVPQNLSASRPQDRQFILSSKKLLLSDSGFYLCAWSGLWPTEAFFGQGTRLTVV.

CDR3 loop: CASSKVSGEETQYF. CDR3 sequence (DNA): TGTGCCAGCAGCAAAGTGTCAGGGGAGGAGACCCAGTACTTC. The chain couples TRBV21-1 to TRBJ2-5; TRBD1 is taken as the D call from the table, unchecked against the DNA. TRBV21-1 is termed a pseudogene. This CDR3 has 14 residues.

The V gene is TRBV4-2, the J gene TRBJ1-2; TRBD1 might be the D (5 bases). There are 14 residues in the CDR3. Per the germline V gene, CDR1 is LGHNA and CDR2 is YNFKEQ. V lost 4 bases and J 3 bases, leaving 12 bases between the germline ends. The CDR3 spells CASSPLDSDYGYTF. The CDR3 DNA reads as TGTGCCAGCAGCCCCTTAGACAGTGACTATGGCTACACCTTC.

Here the CDR3 reads CASSYSSPGGAFF. DNA for the CDR3: TGTGCCAGCAGTTACTCGTCCCCAGGAGGGGCTTTCTTT. The chain links TRBV6-6 to TRBJ1-1, with D uncertain. The V gene's germline CDR1 is MNHNY and CDR2 SVGAGI (reference sequence). This CDR3 is 13 amino acids long. Trimming removed 0 bases from V and 11 bases from J, with 13 bases in between.

The chain joins TRBV7-2 to TRBJ1-1; D remains unclear. The germline V gene has CDR1 SGHTA and CDR2 FQGNSA. The CDR3 is 12 amino acids. Trimming removed 3 bases at V and 2 bases at J, with 4 bases between. CDR3 DNA sequence: TGTGCCAGCAGCTTCTTTAACACTGAAGCTTTCTTT. This gives the protein CASSFFNTEAFF.

This CDR3 reads CASSELLQGSTAFF. For the CDR3, the DNA is TGTGCCAGCAGTGAACTTTTACAGGGGAGTACCGCTTTCTTT. The chain employs TRBV25-1 and TRBJ1-1; 7 positions match TRBD1. V gave up 2 bases and J gave up 11 bases; unmatched junction bases: 11. Germline lookup yields CDR1 MGHDK and CDR2 SYGVNS. The CDR3 loop spans 14 amino acids.

The chain is built from TRBV2 and TRBJ2-7; possible D gene TRBD2, 5 bases. Trimming removed 8 bases from V and 0 bases from J, with 17 bases in between. CDR1 SNHLY and CDR2 FYNNEI come from the germline V gene. CDR3 length: 15 amino acids. CDR3 residues: CASYYGKGSSYEQYF. CDR3 DNA: TGTGCCAGCTATTACGGGAAAGGAAGCTCCTACGAGCAGTACTTC.

This chain joins TRBV6-6 and TRBJ1-1; D uncertain. Germline V gene sequence: CDR1 MNHNY, CDR2 SVGAGI (reference sequence). Trimming cost V 6 bases and J 3 bases, with 14 bases left between them. The CDR3 covers 14 residues. The CDR3 bases are TGTGCCAGCAGACCAACGGGCGGGGACACTGAAGCTTTCTTT. This translates into CASRPTGGDTEAFF.

This clone is a singleton in its sample. This chain connects TRBV6-4 to TRBJ2-2; tentatively, D is TRBD2 (7 bases). Germline loops: CDR1 MRHNA, CDR2 SNTAGT. V was cut by 0 bases and J by 5 bases, with 10 bases left in between. The CDR3 covers 15 residues. This CDR3 reads CASSDSGGRTGELFF. DNA of the CDR3: TGTGCCAGCAGTGACTCCGGGGGGCGAACCGGGGAGCTGTTTTTT.

The chain combines TRBV19 with TRBJ2-3; 11 bases map to TRBD2. This CDR3 is built from 16 residues. Germline lookup yields CDR1 LNHDA and CDR2 SQIVND (reference sequence). Unmatched junction bases numbered 8, after V lost 5 bases and J lost 4 bases. DNA for the CDR3: TGTGCCAGTAGTGACCTTCTAGCGGGGGGCCCAGATACGCAGTATTTT. As protein: CASSDLLAGGPDTQYF.

The chain recombines TRBV15 with TRBJ2-1; the match to TRBD1 covers 12 bases. Germline-derived CDR1 and CDR2 are LNHNV and YYDKDF (reference sequence). CDR3 size: 15 residues. Losses at the gene ends were 6 bases for V and 8 bases for J; bases not matched to a gene: 8. The CDR3 DNA reads TGTGCCACCAGTCCGCCGGGACAGGGGGCCGATGAGCAGTTCTTC. It translates to CATSPPGQGADEQFF.

DNA for the CDR3: TGTGCCAGCAGCGTATTAGCGGGCATCACAGATACGCAGTATTTT. Its translation: CASSVLAGITDTQYF. The gene calls are TRBV9 and TRBJ2-3; 7 nucleotides align to TRBD2. This CDR3 has 15 amino acids. The germline CDR1 and CDR2 sequences are SGDLS and YYNGEE. J gave up 2 bases and V 1 base, and 4 bases lay outside the gene matches.

This clone came up once. This sequence joins TRBV19 and TRBJ2-2; D not certain. CDR3 length equals 13 residues. V dropped 3 bases and J dropped 4 bases, with 6 bases sitting between them. Germline-derived CDR1 and CDR2 are LNHDA and SQIVND (reference sequence). The CDR3 region is CASSITVTGELFF. The CDR3 DNA sequence: TGTGCCAGTAGTATCACAGTCACCGGGGAGCTGTTTTTT.

The CDR3 sequence: CASSSGGRTYNEQFF. CDR3 nucleotides: TGTGCCAGCAGTAGCGGGGGCCGCACCTACAATGAGCAGTTCTTC. V gene TRBV7-8 combines with J gene TRBJ2-1; 9 positions match TRBD2. The CDR3 has 15 amino acids. Germline-derived CDR1 and CDR2 are SGHVS and FQNEAQ. V shed 6 bases and J 2 bases; nucleotides not matched to a gene: 5.

The genes are TRBV11-2 and TRBJ2-2; weak D call: TRBD1 (6 bases). The V and J ends lost 5 bases and 4 bases respectively, with 8 bases between them. Germline-derived CDR1 and CDR2 are SGHAT and FQNNGV. This CDR3 is 13 amino acids long. CDR3 residues: CASSRGGTGELFF. CDR3 sequence (DNA): TGTGCCAGCAGCCGAGGGGGCACCGGGGAGCTGTTTTTT.

The DNA of the CDR3 is TGCGCCAGCCAAGCTTGGGATCTACAGGGGAATGGCTACACCTTC. The encoded protein is CASQAWDLQGNGYTF. The chain employs TRBV5-1 and TRBJ1-2; 7 positions agree with TRBD1. The CDR3 is 15 amino acids. V lost 7 bases, J lost 6 bases, and 15 bases stayed unmatched. From germline, CDR1 is SGHRS and CDR2 YFSETQ.

The chain uses TRBV7-2 and TRBJ2-7, with 8 bases identical to TRBD1. The CDR3 extends over 15 amino acids. Trimming at V came to 1 base and at J to 1 base, leaving 3 bases not matched to a gene. Germline V gene sequence: CDR1 SGHTA, CDR2 FQGNSA. CDR3 sequence: CASSLEGQASYEQYF. The CDR3 DNA follows: TGTGCCAGCAGCTTAGAGGGACAGGCTTCCTACGAGCAGTACTTC. Using reference TRBV7-2 and TRBJ2-7 for the parts outside the CDR3, the full variable domain is GAGVSQSPSNKVTEKGKDVELRCDPISGHTALYWYRQSLGQGLEFLIYFQGNSAPDKSGLPSDRFSAERTGGSVSTLTIQRTQQEDSAVYLCASSLEGQASYEQYFGPGTRLTVT.

V gene TRBV13 combines with J gene TRBJ1-3; D is uncertain. The CDR3 has 16 amino acids. Trimming pared 4 bases from V and 0 bases from J, leaving 13 bases between. Germline-derived CDR1 and CDR2 are PRHDT and FYEKMQ (reference sequence). CDR3 protein: CASSSRIISSGNTIYF. As DNA, the CDR3 is TGTGCCAGCAGCTCCAGGATTATCAGCTCTGGAAACACCATATATTTT.

This sequence joins TRBV7-3 and TRBJ2-3; D gene ambiguous. CDR3 length: 13 residues. V shed 6 bases and J shed 5 bases, with 12 bases lying between them. Germline-derived CDR1 and CDR2 are SGHTA and FQGTGA. The CDR3 loop reads CASSITRVDTQYF. The DNA of the CDR3 is TGTGCCAGCAGTATAACCCGGGTAGATACGCAGTATTTT.

The gene calls are TRBV4-3 and TRBJ1-1; perhaps TRBD1 as D (5 bases). From germline, CDR1 is LGHNA and CDR2 YSLEER. V was cut by 0 bases and J by 4 bases, with 9 bases left in between. The CDR3 consists of 14 residues. CDR3 amino acids: CASSQDGRGTEAFF. As DNA, the CDR3 is TGCGCCAGCAGCCAAGATGGGAGGGGCACTGAAGCTTTCTTT.

The rearrangement links TRBV5-1 to TRBJ2-5, with D maybe TRBD2 (6 bases). Per germline, CDR1 SGHRS and CDR2 YFSETQ. V lost 5 bases, J lost 0 bases, and 14 bases lay in between. The CDR3 covers 15 residues. The CDR3 here is CASRGSGGYQETQYF. Written as DNA, the CDR3 is TGCGCCAGCAGGGGTAGCGGAGGATACCAAGAGACCCAGTACTTC.

The gene calls are TRBV10-3 and TRBJ2-5; D is perhaps TRBD1 (7 bases). The CDR3 is 13 amino acids. CDR1 and CDR2 (germline): ENHRY, SYGVKD. V was cut by 7 bases and J by 5 bases, with 14 bases left in between. CDR3 residues: CAIKVAGGETQYF. The CDR3 region has the DNA TGTGCCATCAAGGTGGCAGGGGGGGAGACCCAGTACTTC.

The J gene is TRBJ1-4, the V gene TRBV30; TRBD1 might be the D (6 bases). With 5 bases removed from V and 6 bases from J, the gap between germline ends came to 13 bases. Per the germline V gene, CDR1 is GTSNPN and CDR2 is SVGIG (reference sequence). CDR3 size: 13 residues. The CDR3 loop reads CAWEGGFHEKLFF. The CDR3 nucleotides are TGTGCCTGGGAAGGGGGATTTCATGAAAAACTGTTTTTT.

The chain recombines TRBV5-8 with TRBJ1-2; D possibly corresponds to TRBD1 (6 bases). The ends were cut back, 8 bases at V and 1 base at J, with 15 bases in the middle. The CDR3 runs to 14 residues. Germline values: CDR1 SGHTS, CDR2 YDEGEE. In DNA form, the CDR3 reads TGTGCCAGTGGGCCGGGACACCATAACTATGGCTACACCTTC. Amino acid sequence: CASGPGHHNYGYTF.

This clone was recorded once. The chain combines TRBV30 with TRBJ2-5; D unclear. CDR3 length equals 13 residues. Trimming removed 3 bases from V and 5 bases from J, with 13 bases in between. Germline V gene lookup returns CDR1 GTSNPN and CDR2 SVGIG (reference sequence). CDR3 sequence reads: CAWSGLVRETQYF. CDR3 nucleotide sequence: TGTGCCTGGAGCGGTTTGGTCAGGGAGACCCAGTACTTC.

V and J are TRBV4-2 and TRBJ2-1; 12 bases match TRBD2. The trim removed 3 bases at V and 7 bases at J, leaving 4 bases unmatched. This CDR3 contains 15 residues. CDR1 is LGHNA and CDR2 is YNFKEQ in the germline V gene. The CDR3 is CASSHPGLAGNEQFF. CDR3 nucleotide sequence: TGTGCCAGCAGCCACCCGGGACTAGCGGGTAATGAGCAGTTCTTC.

The gene calls are TRBV6-4 and TRBJ1-6; 7 nucleotides agree with TRBD1. Losses at the gene ends were 0 bases for V and 10 bases for J; bases not matched to a gene: 6. Per the germline V gene, CDR1 is MRHNA and CDR2 is SNTAGT. The CDR3 totals 15 residues. Written as DNA, the CDR3 is TGTGCCAGCAGTGACTCAGGGGGCGTGGGATCACCCCTCCACTTT. This encodes CASSDSGGVGSPLHF.

J is TRBJ1-1 and V is TRBV5-4; no firm D call. V shed 4 bases and J shed 1 base, with 11 bases lying between them. The CDR3 covers 14 residues. CDR1 SGHNT and CDR2 YYREEE come from the germline V gene (reference sequence). In DNA, the CDR3 is TGTGCCAGCAGCCCAATCGGGTGGAACACTGAAGCTTTCTTT. Protein sequence: CASSPIGWNTEAFF. The full variable domain, its missing parts supplied by reference TRBV5-4 and TRBJ1-1, is ETGVTQSPTHLIKTRGQQVTLRCSSQSGHNTVSWYQQALGQGPQFIFQYYREEENGRGNFPPRFSGLQFPNYSSELNVNALELDDSALYLCASSPIGWNTEAFFGQGTRLTVV.

The chain carries TRBV6-6 and TRBJ1-3; 7 nucleotides agree with TRBD1. The CDR3 has 15 residues. Trimming took 2 bases from V and 4 from J; bases not matched to a gene: 5. Germline V gene lookup returns CDR1 MNHNY and CDR2 SVGAGI (reference sequence). The CDR3 DNA reads as TGTGCCAGCAGTTACGAGGGACAGAAAGGAAACACCATATATTTT. Amino acids: CASSYEGQKGNTIYF.

This clone was detected a few times. The gene calls are TRBV13 and TRBJ1-2, with 9 positions matching TRBD1. Germline trimming cut 6 bases from V and 4 bases from J; bases unmatched to any gene: 9. Germline CDR1 and CDR2: PRHDT and FYEKMQ (reference sequence). The CDR3 has 15 residues. This chain's CDR3 is CASSPRDREPYGYTF. As DNA, the CDR3 is TGTGCCAGCAGTCCCCGGGACAGGGAACCCTATGGCTACACCTTC.